This T cell receptor beta chain was profiled in a study of PD-L1 blockade in urothelial cancer. Study summary: Once treatment had started, blood was analyzed at 3 weeks (second dose) and again at 6 weeks. The study recovered a median of approximately 150,000 T cells per blood sample.

Clones were read by immunoSEQ multiplex PCR, and TCRdb kept only the in-frame ones, dropping some. This table holds 50,000 to 65,000 clones, approximately 81% found once. Sample time point: pretreatment peripheral blood. Per germline, CDR1 SGHVS and CDR2 FNYEAQ. The CDR3 spans 14 residues. V was shortened by 5 bases and J by 5 bases, with 16 bases between the two germline ends. The receptor was derived from a man between 65 and 80 years old with urothelial cancer. The chain couples TRBV7-6 to TRBJ2-7, with a tentative D call TRBD2 (7 bases). This specimen was PBMCs, taken around atezolizumab (anti-PD-L1) treatment. The CDR3 region has the DNA TGTGCCAGCAGCCCGCGAAGGGGGGGCCACGAGCAGTACTTC. Translating it yields CASSPRRGGHEQYF.